These 22 T cell receptor beta chains originate from one sample sequenced in a study of cytomegalovirus exposure and HLA in healthy donors. 13 Jbeta primers and 60 Vbeta primers were used for the PCR. The data were produced by immunoSEQ multiplex PCR, yet TCRdb's version contains in-frame clones alone and is incomplete. This table has 90,000 or so clones, approximately 71% appearing once. Sequenced input: PBMCs. The receptors come from a man aged 50-60 years in good health and CMV-seronegative.

The rearrangement uses TRBV15 and TRBJ2-7, with a weak D call TRBD1 (5 bases). In germline, CDR1 is LNHNV, CDR2 YYDKDF (reference sequence). The V and J ends lost 0 bases and 5 bases respectively, with 17 bases between them. The CDR3 consists of 16 residues. CDR3 nucleotides: TGTGCCACCAGCAGAGATCTATCTACAGGTACCCACGAGCAGTACTTC. It specifies CATSRDLSTGTHEQYF.

The chain uses TRBV7-6 and TRBJ2-7, with D possibly TRBD1 on 6 matching bases. Germline lookup yields CDR1 SGHVS and CDR2 FNYEAQ. The CDR3 totals 14 residues. Trimming shortened V by 2 bases and J by 2 bases, and 10 bases separated the two germline ends. DNA for the CDR3: TGTGCCAGCAGCTTATTAAGGGACACCTACGAGCAGTACTTC. It specifies CASSLLRDTYEQYF. The variable domain in full, with the rest retrieved from reference TRBV7-6 and TRBJ2-7, is GAGVSQSPRYKVTKRGQDVALRCDPISGHVSLYWYRQALGQGPEFLTYFNYEAQQDKSGLPNDRFSAERPEGSISTLTIQRTEQRDSAMYRCASSLLRDTYEQYFGPGTRLTVT.

The chain has TRBV19 and TRBJ2-7, with a possible D match to TRBD1 (6 bases). The CDR3 is made up of 13 amino acids. Germline values: CDR1 LNHDA, CDR2 SQIVND (reference sequence). V was pared by 3 bases and J by 7 bases, with 13 bases between. The CDR3 reads CASSIGARGEQYF. Here the CDR3 DNA reads TGTGCCAGTAGTATTGGGGCAAGGGGGGAGCAGTACTTC.

The chain couples TRBV29-1 to TRBJ2-3, with 10 bases lining up with TRBD2. The CDR3 is 14 amino acids. CDR1 SQVTM and CDR2 ANQGSEA come from the germline V gene. CDR3: CSTSGLADSDTQYF. For the CDR3, the DNA is TGCAGTACTAGCGGACTAGCGGATTCAGATACGCAGTATTTT.

The V call is TRBV15, the J call TRBJ1-5, with a tentative D call TRBD1 (5 bases). This CDR3 has 17 residues. Germline V gene lookup returns CDR1 LNHNV and CDR2 YYDKDF (reference sequence). V was clipped by 3 bases and J by 0 bases, with 15 bases between them. CDR3: CATSRKTNRFSNQPQHF. As DNA, the CDR3 is TGTGCCACCAGCAGGAAAACGAACAGGTTTAGCAATCAGCCCCAGCATTTT.

This clone appeared a single time. The chain couples TRBV7-8 to TRBJ1-4; D call uncertain. Germline lookup yields CDR1 SGHVS and CDR2 FQNEAQ. CDR3 length: 15 amino acids. Deletions cut 2 bases from V and 8 bases from J, with 15 bases between. CDR3 amino acids: CASSLPSRGDEKLFF. The CDR3 region has the DNA TGTGCCAGCAGCTTACCCTCCCGGGGAGACGAAAAACTGTTTTTT.

The chain links TRBV28 to TRBJ1-5; a possible D gene is TRBD1 (6 bases). Trimming stripped 5 bases from V and 2 bases from J, with 16 bases between. The CDR3 has 16 residues. Germline values: CDR1 MDHEN, CDR2 SYDVKM. CDR3 loop: CASSAVQGSGNQPQHF. CDR3 coding DNA: TGTGCCAGCAGTGCCGTACAGGGCAGCGGCAATCAGCCCCAGCATTTT.

This chain connects TRBV4-3 to TRBJ2-7, with D possibly matching TRBD1 (6 bases). The CDR3 covers 14 residues. Trimming removed 1 base from V and 2 bases from J, with 9 bases in between. Per the germline V gene, CDR1 is LGHNA and CDR2 is YSLEER. This CDR3 reads CASSQGAGAYEQYF. The CDR3 DNA reads TGCGCCAGCAGCCAAGGGGCAGGGGCCTACGAGCAGTACTTC.

The rearrangement uses TRBV2 and TRBJ2-1, with a possible D match to TRBD1 (6 bases). The CDR3 is 14 residues long. CDR1 is SNHLY and CDR2 is FYNNEI in the germline V gene. Trimming stripped 9 bases from V and 5 bases from J, with 17 bases between. The CDR3 here is CASEARGYNNEQFF. Written as DNA, the CDR3 is TGTGCCAGTGAGGCGAGGGGGTACAACAATGAGCAGTTCTTC. Full variable domain (rest looked up from reference TRBV2 and TRBJ2-1): EPEVTQTPSHQVTQMGQEVILRCVPISNHLYFYWYRQILGQKVEFLVSFYNNEISEKSEIFDDQFSVERPDGSNFTLKIRSTKLEDSAMYFCASEARGYNNEQFFGPGTRLTVL.

CDR3 nucleotide sequence: TGTGCCAGCAGTACATTTCGGACAGCTGAAGCTTTCTTT. As protein: CASSTFRTAEAFF. V usage is TRBV27 and J usage is TRBJ1-1, with a tentative D call TRBD1 (6 bases). CDR1 MNHEY and CDR2 SMNVEV come from the germline V gene (reference sequence). Trimming shortened V by 5 bases and J by 6 bases, and 13 bases separated the two germline ends. The CDR3 is 13 amino acids.

The V and J genes are TRBV5-1 and TRBJ1-5; D not certain. The germline V gene encodes CDR1 SGHRS and CDR2 YFSETQ. The CDR3 extends over 13 amino acids. V lost 0 bases, J lost 4 bases, and 5 bases lay in between. The CDR3 coding sequence is TGCGCCAGCAGCTTGGCGGGAAATCAGCCCCAGCATTTT. Its translation is CASSLAGNQPQHF.

In regard to this clone: The germline gene is not matched at one end of the junction; a read error may be the cause. The chain employs TRBV11-3 and TRBJ2-4; TRBD1 agrees at 12 bases. CDR1 is SGHNT and CDR2 is YENEEA in the germline V gene. The CDR3 is 15 residues long. In DNA, the CDR3 is TGTGCCAGCAGCCCGGGACAGGGGGCCAACAACATTCAGTACTTC. Protein: CASSPGQGANNIQYF.

The CDR3 DNA sequence: TGTGCCAGCAAGGTCCAGGGCGGGATGAACGAGCAGTACTTC. It codes for CASKVQGGMNEQYF. The V call is TRBV2, the J call TRBJ2-7, with a tentative D call TRBD2 (6 bases). Per the germline V gene, CDR1 is SNHLY and CDR2 is FYNNEI. Trimming stripped 7 bases from V and 5 bases from J, with 18 bases between. The CDR3 totals 14 residues.

This chain joins TRBV9 and TRBJ2-3; D possibly corresponds to TRBD2 (6 bases). V was clipped by 3 bases and J by 1 base, with 15 bases between them. Germline lookup yields CDR1 SGDLS and CDR2 YYNGEE. The CDR3 totals 16 residues. For the CDR3, the DNA is TGTGCCAGCAGCGCCTCCTCTGGCGGGGGCACAGATACGCAGTATTTT. Translated: CASSASSGGGTDTQYF.

This clone has a single count. CDR3 in amino acids: CASGRGSTYEQYF. Here the CDR3 DNA reads TGTGCCAGCGGCCGGGGGTCGACCTACGAGCAGTACTTC. V is TRBV6-5 and J is TRBJ2-7, with TRBD2 as a possible D gene (6 bases). Trimming removed 8 bases from V and 2 bases from J, with 13 bases in between. Germline loops: CDR1 MNHEY, CDR2 SVGAGI. This CDR3 is 13 amino acids long.

The chain employs TRBV4-3 and TRBJ1-5, with unresolved D. CDR1 is LGHNA, CDR2 YSLEER, per germline. The ends were cut back, 0 bases at V and 7 bases at J, with 10 bases in the middle. This CDR3 region has 14 residues. CDR3 residues: CASSQDRSMQPQHF. The CDR3 nucleotides are TGCGCCAGCAGCCAAGATCGTTCTATGCAGCCCCAGCATTTT.

This clone was seen a few times. Distinct nucleotide sequences in the sample also encode this CDR3. Written as DNA, the CDR3 is TGTGCCAGCAGCTCAGATTCCTACAATGAGCAGTTCTTC. This gives the protein CASSSDSYNEQFF. The V call is TRBV9, the J call TRBJ2-1; D gene uncertain. CDR1 and CDR2 from the germline V gene are SGDLS and YYNGEE. V lost 4 bases to trimming and J lost 1 base, with 6 bases between them. The CDR3 is made up of 13 amino acids.

V gene TRBV15 combines with J gene TRBJ2-7, with TRBD2 matching over 14 bases. Unmatched junction bases numbered 1, after V lost 4 bases and J lost 2 bases. Germline V gene data show CDR1 as LNHNV and CDR2 as YYDKDF (reference sequence). The CDR3 contains 15 residues. DNA for the CDR3: TGTGCCACCAGCAAGGGACTAGCGGGGGCCTACGAGCAGTACGTC. Its protein is CATSKGLAGAYEQYV.

The chain uses TRBV2 and TRBJ2-2, with 9 bases matching TRBD2. The germline gives CDR1 SNHLY, CDR2 FYNNEI. The CDR3 sequence is 15 residues long. V was pared by 5 bases and J by 6 bases, with 7 bases of the junction left unmatched. In DNA form, the CDR3 reads TGTGCCAGCAGTCTCCGAACTAGCGGGTCCGGGGAGCTGTTTTTT. Translation gives CASSLRTSGSGELFF.

The V and J genes are TRBV4-2 and TRBJ2-1; a possible D gene is TRBD1 (5 bases). V lost 0 bases and J lost 3, with 9 bases in between. CDR1 and CDR2 (germline): LGHNA, YNFKEQ. The CDR3 loop spans 15 amino acids. The CDR3 spells CASSQEAGNYNEQFF. CDR3 DNA sequence: TGTGCCAGCAGCCAAGAAGCAGGGAACTACAATGAGCAGTTCTTC.

This chain links TRBV5-1 with TRBJ1-4; D is perhaps TRBD1 (6 bases). V was clipped by 1 base and J by 7 bases, with 14 bases between them. The CDR3 length is 15 residues. Per the germline V gene, CDR1 is SGHRS and CDR2 is YFSETQ. The CDR3 DNA reads TGCGCCAGCAGCTTGCAGGCAGGGGCGGTTGAAAAACTGTTTTTT. This sequence encodes CASSLQAGAVEKLFF.

This chain uses TRBV5-1 with TRBJ2-3, with TRBD2 matching over 10 bases. The CDR3 has 15 amino acids. The V and J ends lost 0 bases and 6 bases, in that order; junction bases with no gene match: 4. CDR1 is SGHRS, CDR2 YFSETQ, per germline. Here the CDR3 reads CASSLASGGRDTQYF. DNA for the CDR3: TGCGCCAGCAGCTTGGCTAGCGGGGGCAGGGATACGCAGTATTTT.